The clone carrying this T cell receptor beta chain was counted a few times. Its antigen is as yet unknown. This specimen comes from a study of cytomegalovirus exposure and HLA in healthy donors. Study-wide context: HLA-typed donors were the source of tens of millions of unique TCRs held in an early data release.

Amplification used 60 Vbeta primers and 13 Jbeta primers. Sequenced by immunoSEQ multiplex PCR; TCRdb stores in-frame clones only, minus some. The sample has approximately 92,000 clones, about 71% seen once. Study-wide findings and caveats: The authors assumed roughly uniform sequencing depth across donors for presence/absence analyses.

The clonotype originates from a man in his fifties or sixties in good health and CMV-seronegative. Sequenced: PBMCs.

The CDR3 spells CASSLEARPSEKLFF. Written as DNA, the CDR3 is TGCGCCAGCAGCTTGGAGGCCAGGCCTTCGGAAAAACTGTTTTTT. This chain joins TRBV5-1 and TRBJ1-4, with unresolved D. Trimming left V 0 bases short and J 8 bases short, with 14 bases between. There are 15 residues in the CDR3. Germline lookup yields CDR1 SGHRS and CDR2 YFSETQ. Supplemented by reference TRBV5-1 and TRBJ1-4, the full variable domain reads KAGVTQTPRYLIKTRGQQVTLSCSPISGHRSVSWYQQTPGQGLQFLFEYFSETQRNKGNFPGRFSGRQFSNSRSEMNVSTLELGDSALYLCASSLEARPSEKLFFGSGTQLSVL.